Each of the 5 T cell receptor beta chains below was sequenced from the same sample in a study of T cell clones after liver transplantation. TCRdb's table, derived via immunoSEQ multiplex PCR, lists solely in-frame clones and lacks some. This table holds about 47,000 clones, less than 90% found once. Sequences were derived from CD8+ T cells from blood, sampled 12 months after liver transplant. Receptors were obtained from a human patient who received a liver transplant. The T cells may partly be graft donor cells.

The chain is built from TRBV27 and TRBJ1-5; 7 bases are shared with TRBD1. V dropped 6 bases and J dropped 3; count of bases not matched to a gene: 8. CDR1 MNHEY and CDR2 SMNVEV come from the germline V gene (reference sequence). The CDR3 contains 15 residues. This CDR3 reads CASSWKRGLNQPQHF. The CDR3 nucleotides are TGTGCCAGCAGCTGGAAGAGGGGGCTCAATCAGCCCCAGCATTTT.

The V gene is TRBV4-2, the J gene TRBJ2-2, with D perhaps matching TRBD2 (5 bases). The germline gives CDR1 LGHNA, CDR2 YNFKEQ. V lost 4 bases, J lost 1 base, and 13 bases lay in between. The CDR3 is made up of 16 amino acids. The CDR3: CASSRLGGVNTGELFF. Written as DNA, the CDR3 is TGTGCCAGCAGCCGCCTCGGAGGAGTGAACACCGGGGAGCTGTTTTTT.

The CDR3 nucleotides read TGTGCCAGCAGTCCCCAAGGAGGGAAATTCACTGAAGCTTTCTTT. This translates into CASSPQGGKFTEAFF. V is TRBV27 and J is TRBJ1-1; D not certain. The CDR3 runs 15 residues. V dropped 5 bases and J dropped 4 bases, with 17 bases sitting between them. The germline V gene has CDR1 MNHEY and CDR2 SMNVEV (reference sequence).

This clone was counted only a few times. The chain uses TRBV15 and TRBJ1-5, with a weak D call TRBD1 (5 bases). Trimming removed 5 bases at V and 0 bases at J, with 14 bases between. The CDR3 is made up of 16 amino acids. Germline assignment: CDR1 LNHNV and CDR2 YYDKDF (reference sequence). The CDR3 bases are TGTGCCACCAGCCGCCGGGGGGACTATAGCAATCAGCCCCAGCATTTT. Protein: CATSRRGDYSNQPQHF.

The genes are TRBV4-1 and TRBJ1-1, with 7 bases lining up with TRBD1. The CDR3 is made up of 18 amino acids. The J segment lost 0 bases and the V segment lost 1 base, leaving 11 bases of the junction unmatched. Germline V lookup: CDR1 MGHRA, CDR2 YSYEKL. The CDR3 DNA is TGCGCCAGCAGCCAAGGGCCTACTGGGGGACAGCTGAACACTGAAGCTTTCTTT. It specifies CASSQGPTGGQLNTEAFF.